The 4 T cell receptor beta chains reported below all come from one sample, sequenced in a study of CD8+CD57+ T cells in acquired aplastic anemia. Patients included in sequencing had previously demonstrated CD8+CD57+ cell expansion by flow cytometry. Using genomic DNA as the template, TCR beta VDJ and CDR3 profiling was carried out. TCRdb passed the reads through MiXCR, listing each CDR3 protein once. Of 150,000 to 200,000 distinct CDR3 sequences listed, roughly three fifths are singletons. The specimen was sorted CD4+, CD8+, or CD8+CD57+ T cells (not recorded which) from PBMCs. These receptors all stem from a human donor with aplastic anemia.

CDR3 bases: TGTGCCAGCAGCTTTCAGATAAAAGGGTCCCAGTACTTC. Its translation: CASSFQIKGSQYF. The chain joins TRBV7-3 to TRBJ2-5; D uncertain. The CDR3 consists of 13 residues. Trimming cost V 3 bases and J 9 bases, with 14 bases left between them. Germline V gene data show CDR1 as SGHTA and CDR2 as FQGTGA.

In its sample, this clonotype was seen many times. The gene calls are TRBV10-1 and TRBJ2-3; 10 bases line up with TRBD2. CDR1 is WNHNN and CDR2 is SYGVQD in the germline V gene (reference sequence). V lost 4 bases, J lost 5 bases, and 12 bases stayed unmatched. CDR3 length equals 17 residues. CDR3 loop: CASSGSTSGVVRDTQYF. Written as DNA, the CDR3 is TGCGCCAGCAGTGGTTCAACTAGCGGGGTGGTACGAGATACGCAGTATTTT.

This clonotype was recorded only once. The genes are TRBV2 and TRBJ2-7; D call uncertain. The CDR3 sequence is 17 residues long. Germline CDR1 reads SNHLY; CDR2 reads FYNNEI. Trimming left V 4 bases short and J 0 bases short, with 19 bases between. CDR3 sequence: CASSARGLMLSSYEQYF. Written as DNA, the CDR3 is TGTGCCAGCAGTGCTAGAGGCCTTATGCTGAGCTCCTACGAGCAGTACTTC.

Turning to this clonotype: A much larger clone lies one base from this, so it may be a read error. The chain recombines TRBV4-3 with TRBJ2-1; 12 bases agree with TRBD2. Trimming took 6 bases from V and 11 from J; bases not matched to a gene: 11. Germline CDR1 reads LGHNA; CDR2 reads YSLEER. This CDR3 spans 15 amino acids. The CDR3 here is CASSPTSGGGSKQFF. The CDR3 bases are TGCGCCAGCAGTCCGACTAGCGGGGGAGGGAGTAAGCAGTTCTTC.